This TCR beta chain was observed in a study of blood T cell repertoires in COVID-19. Across the study: COVID-19 samples, acute and convalescent, were from the United States, Italy and Spain. T cells, B-cell-depleted T cells, or PBMCs provided the cDNA or gDNA that served as material.

As handled by the study authors: Using reference gene primer amplification, nucleated cell counts were estimated. Here immunoSEQ multiplex PCR was the method, and the copy in TCRdb shows in-frame clones only, minus some. V and J calls and clone size are given by that table; D and trimming were obtained from the DNA. In the table there are about 440,000 clones, around 88% of which are singletons. The receptor was derived from a woman in her thirties with acute or convalescent COVID-19. Sequencing was done on a sample of peripheral blood.

The CDR3 sequence is CAWSPSTSAGELFF. The CDR3 region has the DNA TGTGCCTGGAGTCCTTCGACATCTGCCGGGGAGCTGTTTTTT. The chain combines TRBV30 with TRBJ2-2, with D hard to call. Germline V lookup: CDR1 GTSNPN, CDR2 SVGIG (reference sequence). The CDR3 loop spans 14 amino acids. V lost 2 bases to trimming and J lost 6 bases, with 13 bases between them.